One and the same sample provided the 9 T cell receptor beta chains below, sequenced in a study of T cells in Graves' hyperthyroidism and ophthalmopathy. The CDR3 regions of TCR beta were amplified from RNA transcripts. A first-round RT-PCR of the TCR CDR3 used the HTBI primer set. MiXCR, run by TCRdb on the multiplex PCR reads, gives a single entry per CDR3 protein. Here the sample spans some 600,000 distinct CDR3 sequences, around 42% being singletons. Material for sequencing was peripheral blood or thyroid tissue (not recorded which). The receptors here all came from a woman in her late teens or twenties with Graves' hyperthyroidism.

This chain connects TRBV9 to TRBJ2-7; TRBD2 agrees at 10 bases. Germline V gives CDR1 SGDLS, CDR2 YYNGEE. CDR3 length equals 15 residues. J was trimmed by 5 bases and V by 2 bases; bases with no gene match: 7. The CDR3 DNA reads TGTGCCAGCAGCGTCGGACTAGCGGACTGGGACGAGCAGTACTTC. Translation: CASSVGLADWDEQYF. The full variable domain, rest sourced from reference TRBV9 and TRBJ2-7, is DSGVTQTPKHLITATGQRVTLRCSPRSGDLSVYWYQQSLDQGLQFLIQYYNGEERAKGNILERFSAQQFPDLHSELNLSSLELGDSALYFCASSVGLADWDEQYFGPGTRLTVT.

This clonotype was recorded a few times. V is TRBV10-1 and J is TRBJ2-2, with D perhaps matching TRBD1 (6 bases). The CDR3 has 16 residues. Germline values: CDR1 WNHNN, CDR2 SYGVQD (reference sequence). Trimming removed 7 bases at V and 2 bases at J, with 17 bases between. The DNA of the CDR3 is TGCGCCAGCATAAAACTCCCGGGACAAAACACCGGGGAGCTGTTTTTT. Translation: CASIKLPGQNTGELFF.

This chain joins TRBV19 and TRBJ1-6; D not certain. The ends were cut back, 8 bases at V and 6 bases at J, with 17 bases in the middle. The CDR3 extends over 15 amino acids. Germline loops: CDR1 LNHDA, CDR2 SQIVND (reference sequence). The CDR3 here is CASRKGRKPNSPLHF. CDR3 DNA sequence: TGTGCCAGTCGTAAGGGTCGGAAACCTAATTCACCCCTCCACTTT.

The V call is TRBV29-1, the J call TRBJ1-4; weak D call: TRBD1 (6 bases). V dropped 6 bases and J dropped 6 bases, with 14 bases sitting between them. The CDR3 runs 13 residues. Germline CDR1 is SQVTM and CDR2 is ANQGSEA. The CDR3 coding sequence is TGCAGCGTGGGGGCAGGGGCTGATGAAAAACTGTTTTTT. Translating it yields CSVGAGADEKLFF.

This rearrangement joins TRBV19 to TRBJ1-5; 8 bases fit TRBD1. CDR3 length: 15 amino acids. Germline V gene lookup returns CDR1 LNHDA and CDR2 SQIVND (reference sequence). The V and J ends lost 6 bases and 6 bases, in that order; junction bases with no gene match: 10. CDR3 amino acids: CASSQTGENSQPQHF. The CDR3 DNA is TGTGCCAGTAGCCAGACAGGGGAAAACAGTCAGCCCCAGCATTTT.

V and J are TRBV7-9 and TRBJ1-5, with TRBD1 identical over 9 bases. V was clipped by 4 bases and J by 7 bases; unmatched bases: 5. The germline V gene has CDR1 SEHNR and CDR2 FQNEAQ (reference sequence). CDR3 length: 14 amino acids. The CDR3 nucleotides are TGTGCCAGCAGCTCCGGACAGGGGTTACAGCCCCAGCATTTT. It translates to CASSSGQGLQPQHF.

This clonotype appeared many times. The chain carries TRBV7-2 and TRBJ2-7, with TRBD2 matching 8 bases. The CDR3 sequence is 14 residues long. Germline V gene sequence: CDR1 SGHTA, CDR2 FQGNSA. Losses at the gene ends were 5 bases for V and 0 bases for J; bases not matched to a gene: 3. CDR3 loop: CASSTGLASYEQYF. The CDR3 DNA sequence: TGTGCCAGCAGCACCGGACTAGCCTCCTACGAGCAGTACTTC.

The V and J genes are TRBV14 and TRBJ2-1, with TRBD2 matching over 9 bases. This CDR3 comprises 15 residues. Per germline, CDR1 SGHDN and CDR2 FVKESK. Losses at the gene ends were 4 bases for V and 8 bases for J; bases not matched to a gene: 9. The CDR3 region is CASSPRTSAKDEQFF. The CDR3 region has the DNA TGTGCCAGCAGCCCCCGGACTAGCGCGAAGGATGAGCAGTTCTTC.

The chain is built from TRBV11-2 and TRBJ2-3, with D tentatively TRBD1 (5 bases). From germline, CDR1 is SGHAT and CDR2 FQNNGV. CDR3 length equals 14 residues. Trimming removed 3 bases at V and 6 bases at J, with 13 bases between. The CDR3 DNA follows: TGTGCCAGCAGCTTTCAAGGGGCCCATGATACGCAGTATTTT. As protein: CASSFQGAHDTQYF.